Listed here are 22 T cell receptor beta chains from one sample, sequenced in a study of control samples from healthy donors and cancer patients. Here immunoSEQ multiplex PCR was the method, and the copy in TCRdb shows in-frame clones only, minus some. The repertoire holds 150,000 or so clones, with about 86% as singletons. Sequencing was carried out using blood. The receptors here all came from a young man in good health.

The J gene is TRBJ2-7, the V gene TRBV6-2 or TRBV6-3; the D call may be TRBD1 or TRBD2 (5 bases each). The V gene's germline CDR1 is MNHEY and CDR2 SVGEGT. The CDR3 covers 14 residues. V was shortened by 6 bases and J by 2 bases, with 14 bases between the two germline ends. CDR3 coding DNA: TGTGCCAGCAGCCCCGGGACGTTAACCTACGAGCAGTACTTC. Translated: CASSPGTLTYEQYF.

V and J are TRBV5-1 and TRBJ2-7; TRBD2 agrees at 11 bases. V lost 0 bases and J lost 3; bases outside the gene matches: 2. Germline V gene data show CDR1 as SGHRS and CDR2 as YFSETQ. This CDR3 region has 15 residues. The CDR3 nucleotides read TGCGCCAGCAGCTTGGGACTAGCGGGAATCTACGAGCAGTACTTC. This translates into CASSLGLAGIYEQYF.

V and J are TRBV24-1 and TRBJ2-3; TRBD1 might be the D (5 bases). The CDR3 is 15 amino acids. Trimming removed 7 bases at V and 5 bases at J, with 18 bases between. Per the germline V gene, CDR1 is KGHDR and CDR2 is SFDVKD. The CDR3 spells CATSAGSSSLDTQYF. CDR3 nucleotide sequence: TGTGCCACCAGCGCAGGGTCATCGTCGCTAGATACGCAGTATTTT.

The V call is TRBV30, the J call TRBJ2-7, with D perhaps TRBD1 or TRBD2 (5 bases each). Germline lookup yields CDR1 GTSNPN and CDR2 SVGIG (reference sequence). This CDR3 region has 13 residues. V lost 3 bases and J lost 8, with 17 bases in between. CDR3 coding DNA: TGTGCCTGGAGGCCCACGTCAGGGACGAAGCAGTACTTC. Translating gives CAWRPTSGTKQYF.

The CDR3 loop reads CASSFLQGVDNSPLHF. CDR3 nucleotides: TGTGCCAGCAGTTTTCTACAGGGGGTGGATAATTCACCCCTCCACTTT. The rearrangement links TRBV6-2 or TRBV6-3 to TRBJ1-6, with 8 bases aligning to TRBD1. The CDR3 runs 16 residues. Trimming at V came to 4 bases and at J to 5 bases, leaving 7 bases not matched to a gene. From germline, CDR1 is MNHEY and CDR2 SVGEGT.

The chain links TRBV6-2 or TRBV6-3 to TRBJ2-7, with D possibly being TRBD1 (6 bases). Trimming left V 3 bases short and J 3 bases short, with 9 bases between. This CDR3 is 13 amino acids long. Germline V gene data show CDR1 as MNHEY and CDR2 as SVGEGT. The CDR3 reads CASSYAGVYEQYF. The CDR3 nucleotides read TGTGCCAGCAGTTATGCAGGGGTCTACGAGCAGTACTTC.

The chain combines TRBV5-1 with TRBJ1-1; maybe TRBD1 (6 bases). The germline V and J ends were trimmed by 3 bases and 0 bases, with 6 bases remaining between them. The CDR3 contains 13 residues. CDR1 is SGHRS and CDR2 is YFSETQ in the germline V gene. The CDR3 bases are TGCGCCAGCAGCTGGACAGTGAACACTGAAGCTTTCTTT. It yields the protein CASSWTVNTEAFF.

CDR3 amino acids: CASSYPQGMSGGEQFF. The CDR3 coding sequence is TGTGCCAGCAGTTACCCCCAGGGGATGTCCGGCGGAGAGCAGTTCTTC. The chain employs TRBV6-6 and TRBJ2-1; possible D gene TRBD1, 6 bases. The CDR3 has 16 amino acids. V lost 2 bases, J lost 10 bases, and 21 bases lay in between. The germline gives CDR1 MNHNY, CDR2 SVGAGI (reference sequence).

The chain recombines TRBV5-8 with TRBJ1-5; D possibly corresponds to TRBD1 (5 bases). Trimming took off 0 bases at V and 2 bases at J, with 15 bases between the two ends. CDR3 length equals 17 residues. Looked up from germline, CDR1 is SGHTS and CDR2 is YDEGEE. The CDR3 DNA sequence: TGTGCCAGCAGCTTGGAACTTTCGGGACGGGGCAATCAGCCCCAGCATTTT. Translating it yields CASSLELSGRGNQPQHF.

The chain combines TRBV6-5 with TRBJ2-5; D remains ambiguous. Germline CDR1 reads MNHEY; CDR2 reads SVGAGI. Trimming shortened V by 5 bases and J by 2 bases, and 6 bases separated the two germline ends. The CDR3 is 12 residues long. The CDR3 here is CASSRQQETQYF. The CDR3 nucleotides read TGTGCCAGCAGTCGCCAACAAGAGACCCAGTACTTC.

The chain employs TRBV20-1 and TRBJ1-5, with 7 bases lining up with TRBD1. J lost 3 bases, V lost 3 bases, and 14 bases had no gene match. The CDR3 runs 17 residues. Germline V gene data show CDR1 as DFQATT and CDR2 as SNEGSKA (reference sequence). The CDR3 region is CSASGQEGPGANQPQHF. The CDR3 DNA reads as TGCAGTGCTAGTGGACAGGAAGGCCCAGGGGCCAATCAGCCCCAGCATTTT.

As regards this clone: Other DNA sequences in this specimen translate into the identical CDR3. The V gene is TRBV4-3, the J gene TRBJ1-5, with a tentative D call TRBD1 (5 bases). CDR3 length: 16 residues. Germline CDR1 reads LGHNA; CDR2 reads YSLEER. Trimming cost V 0 bases and J 0 bases, with 9 bases left between them. The CDR3, as DNA: TGCGCCAGCAGCCAAGACCGGGGCGGTAGCAATCAGCCCCAGCATTTT. It encodes CASSQDRGGSNQPQHF.

The V and J genes are TRBV28 and TRBJ1-2, with 7 nucleotides matching TRBD1. V dropped 4 bases and J dropped 4; count of bases not matched to a gene: 9. CDR3 length: 15 amino acids. Germline lookup yields CDR1 MDHEN and CDR2 SYDVKM. The CDR3 DNA is TGTGCCAGCAGTTCCCCCGGGACAGAACCCTATGGCTACACCTTC. Translating gives CASSSPGTEPYGYTF.

The chain joins TRBV18 to TRBJ1-5; 7 positions agree with TRBD1. From germline, CDR1 is KGHSH and CDR2 LQKENI. J was trimmed by 8 bases and V by 3 bases; bases with no gene match: 4. The CDR3 has 13 amino acids. CDR3 nucleotides: TGTGCCAGCTCACCCGCCGACAGGGAGCCCCAGCATTTT. Translation: CASSPADREPQHF. Full variable domain (remainder filled in from reference TRBV18 and TRBJ1-5): NAGVMQNPRHLVRRRGQEARLRCSPMKGHSHVYWYRQLPEEGLKFMVYLQKENIIDESGMPKERFSAEFPKEGPSILRIQQVVRGDSAAYFCASSPADREPQHFGDGTRLSIL.

This clone was detected once. This chain uses TRBV20-1 with TRBJ1-1, with D unclear. Germline V CDR1 and CDR2: DFQATT, SNEGSKA (reference sequence). The V end lost 3 bases, the J end lost 3 bases, and 17 bases lay between the germline ends. The CDR3 has 15 amino acids. The CDR3 DNA reads as TGCAGTGCTAGTCTCCCCGATAGGGTGGACACTGAAGCTTTCTTT. Translation: CSASLPDRVDTEAFF.

This chain links TRBV11-2 with TRBJ2-5; a possible D gene is TRBD2 (5 bases). The CDR3 is 16 residues long. The germline V and J ends were trimmed by 5 bases and 4 bases, with 20 bases remaining between them. Germline CDR1 and CDR2: SGHAT and FQNNGV. CDR3 amino acids: CASSTVNPEGGETQYF. Written as DNA, the CDR3 is TGTGCCAGCAGCACAGTAAACCCGGAAGGAGGAGAGACCCAGTACTTC.

The rearrangement uses TRBV27 and TRBJ1-5; D possibly corresponds to TRBD1 (6 bases). This CDR3 has 15 amino acids. CDR1 and CDR2 from the germline V gene are MNHEY and SMNVEV (reference sequence). Deletions cut 6 bases from V and 0 bases from J, with 12 bases between. In DNA form, the CDR3 reads TGTGCCAGCAGGGAGACAGGAGATAGCAATCAGCCCCAGCATTTT. This translates into CASRETGDSNQPQHF.

The CDR3 nucleotides read TGCGCCAGCAGCCGTGAGGTCGCCGGGGAGACCCAGTACTTC. Amino acid sequence: CASSREVAGETQYF. This rearrangement joins TRBV4-1 to TRBJ2-5; no firm D call. The V and J ends lost 4 bases and 5 bases respectively, with 14 bases between them. The CDR3 length is 14 residues. Germline V gene lookup returns CDR1 MGHRA and CDR2 YSYEKL.

This clone appeared a few times. The V gene is TRBV11-3, the J gene TRBJ1-5, with D unclear. Germline CDR1 reads SGHNT; CDR2 reads YENEEA. Trimming took off 7 bases at V and 0 bases at J, with 7 bases between the two ends. This CDR3 is built from 13 residues. This chain's CDR3 is CASISHSNQPQHF. In DNA form, the CDR3 reads TGTGCCAGCATCTCCCATAGCAATCAGCCCCAGCATTTT.

The chain is built from TRBV3-1 (or the pseudogene TRBV3-2) and TRBJ2-3, with 11 bases lining up with TRBD2. In germline, CDR1 is LGHDT, CDR2 YNNKEL (reference sequence). Trimming at V came to 2 bases and at J to 2 bases, leaving 6 bases not matched to a gene. This CDR3 is 17 amino acids long. The DNA for the CDR3 is TGTGCCAGCAGCCAAATCTCTAGCGGGGGGACCACAGATACGCAGTATTTT. Residues: CASSQISSGGTTDTQYF.

J is TRBJ1-2 and V is TRBV4-3; D unclear. Germline CDR1 and CDR2: LGHNA and YSLEER. The CDR3 extends over 17 amino acids. V was trimmed by 1 base and J by 5 bases, leaving 20 bases between them. The CDR3 bases are TGCGCCAGCAGCCAAGGGGTCCATTCCCAAGTGGGGTATGGCTACACCTTC. Amino acids: CASSQGVHSQVGYGYTF.

V and J are TRBV18 and TRBJ2-7; D is perhaps TRBD1 (6 bases). Germline CDR1 KGHSH, CDR2 LQKENI. Deletions cut 6 bases from V and 5 bases from J, with 17 bases between. The CDR3 loop spans 14 amino acids. DNA for the CDR3: TGTGCCAGCTCCAAAATCTACAGGGCGGACGAGCAGTACTTC. Translating it yields CASSKIYRADEQYF.